This entry concerns a single T cell receptor (beta chain). What it binds is unknown. These data are taken from a study of T cell clonotyping in hematopoietic cell transplantation. Libraries were prepared by immunoSEQ multiplex PCR; TCRdb keeps only in-frame clonotypes and omits some of them. The sample gives approximately 30,000 clones, approximately 95% of which show up once; roughly 1.5% is in the top ten. Notes on the study in general: Pathologically expanded recipient clonotypes increased progressively from day 30 to day 180 as diversity fell. Cells were unsorted, so CD4 and CD8 contributions were not separated. Few recipient clonotypes overlapped donors; over 97% were de novo at given depth.

The specimen sequenced was peripheral blood mononuclear cells. This clonotype was obtained from a man between 50 and 59 years old in good health. Some clones in this sample may be carry-over from other donors' samples.

The CDR3 DNA reads as TGTGCCAGCAGAAGCACCGGGGAGCTGTTTTTT. Its translation is CASRSTGELFF. This sequence joins TRBV6-5 and TRBJ2-2; D unresolved. The V and J ends lost 6 bases and 4 bases respectively, with 3 bases between them. This CDR3 comprises 11 residues. Germline CDR1 is MNHEY and CDR2 is SVGAGI.